One TCR beta chain is described in this entry. What it recognizes is unknown. From blood CD8+ and CD4+ T cells, TCR beta sequences were generated. V lost 5 bases to trimming and J lost 7 bases, with 18 bases between them. Germline V gene sequence: CDR1 SNHLY, CDR2 FYNNEI. The CDR3 has 15 residues. These data are taken from a study of CD8 T cells in Susac syndrome. Study findings and constraints: The number of individuals included in the study's TCR sequencing and HLA analysis was acknowledged as relatively small.

Random hexamers were used to reverse transcribe the RNA input (about 0.5 to 1 ug). Multiplex PCR with immunoSEQ amplified the TCR beta CDR3 across 54 Vbeta and 13 Jbeta. TCRdb itself ran the immunoSEQ multiplex PCR reads through MiXCR, one entry per CDR3 protein. The sample lists some 77,000 distinct CDR3 sequences; 93% were seen once. The chain employs TRBV2 and TRBJ1-5, with a tentative D call TRBD1 (6 bases). This sequence was found in a human donor with Susac syndrome. The sample comprised CD4+ T cells from PBMCs. The CDR3 DNA is TGTGCCAGCAGTTCTAACAGGGTAAGCGGCCAGCCCCAGCATTTT. Residues: CASSSNRVSGQPQHF.